This passage covers 19 T cell receptor beta chains from one sample sequenced in a study of shared clonotypes between healthy human individuals. The data were produced by immunoSEQ multiplex PCR, yet TCRdb's version contains in-frame clones alone and is incomplete. The table includes 550,000 to 800,000 clones, less than 95% detected once. Sequencing was done on a sample of memory CD8+ T cells from PBMCs. Subset indicated: CD45RO+ cells pooled with CCR7-negative TemRA cells. The receptors were gathered from a man aged 18 to 30 in good health. Some clones in this sample may be carry-over from other donors' samples.

This clone was counted once. The rearrangement links TRBV27 to TRBJ1-1, with D uncertain. CDR3 length equals 13 residues. Germline assignment: CDR1 MNHEY and CDR2 SMNVEV (reference sequence). The V gene lost 2 bases and the J gene lost 1 base, with 5 bases spanning the gap. CDR3 sequence (DNA): TGTGCCAGCAGTTTAAAGGAGAACACTGAAGCTTTCTTT. Encoded protein: CASSLKENTEAFF.

The chain joins TRBV2 to TRBJ1-5, with no clear D. The CDR3 length is 15 residues. V shed 6 bases and J shed 5 bases, with 17 bases lying between them. Germline V CDR1 and CDR2: SNHLY, FYNNEI. CDR3 amino acids: CASRLDSSADQPQHF. The CDR3 coding sequence is TGTGCCAGCAGGCTGGACTCCTCGGCGGATCAGCCCCAGCATTTT.

The rearrangement joins TRBV27 to TRBJ2-1; possible D gene TRBD2, 6 bases. This CDR3 is built from 15 residues. CDR1 and CDR2 from the germline V gene are MNHEY and SMNVEV (reference sequence). V was pared by 5 bases and J by 3 bases, with 14 bases between. The CDR3 DNA reads as TGTGCCAGCAGTGAGCGGGCCCCTAACTACAATGAGCAGTTCTTC. It translates to CASSERAPNYNEQFF.

This chain uses TRBV19 with TRBJ2-1, with D possibly TRBD2 on 6 matching bases. The CDR3 is made up of 17 amino acids. CDR1 and CDR2 from the germline V gene are LNHDA and SQIVND (reference sequence). Trimming pared 7 bases from V and 5 bases from J, leaving 24 bases between. CDR3 DNA: TGTGCCAGTAAGTTGGAGGGCGAGCTCATTCCAAACAATGAGCAGTTCTTC. Translation gives CASKLEGELIPNNEQFF.

The rearrangement uses TRBV19 and TRBJ2-7; 9 bases align to TRBD1. Germline V gene data show CDR1 as LNHDA and CDR2 as SQIVND (reference sequence). This CDR3 is built from 13 residues. V trimming: 5 bases; J trimming: 3 bases; junction bases outside the gene matches: 2. The CDR3 is CASSWDRDYEQYF. The CDR3 nucleotides are TGTGCCAGTAGTTGGGACAGGGACTACGAGCAGTACTTC.

J is TRBJ2-7 and V is TRBV28; TRBD2 matches 11 bases. Germline loops: CDR1 MDHEN, CDR2 SYDVKM. V lost 6 bases to trimming and J lost 3 bases; unmatched junction nucleotides: 10. The CDR3 spans 16 residues. CDR3 region: CASSSTSGSLGYEQYF. CDR3 sequence (DNA): TGTGCCAGCAGCTCTACTAGCGGGAGTTTAGGCTACGAGCAGTACTTC.

V usage is TRBV10-2 and J usage is TRBJ2-7; no definite D call. In germline, CDR1 is WSHSY, CDR2 SAAADI. This CDR3 comprises 15 residues. V lost 0 bases to trimming and J lost 0 bases, with 9 bases between them. In DNA form, the CDR3 reads TGCGCCAGCAGTGAGTCGACTCTTTACTCCTACGAGCAGTACTTC. Its protein is CASSESTLYSYEQYF.

The V gene is TRBV5-6, the J gene TRBJ2-1; D is undetermined. The length of the CDR3 is 16 residues. V dropped 4 bases and J dropped 7 bases, with 21 bases sitting between them. Germline V gives CDR1 SGHDT, CDR2 YYEEEE. The CDR3 spells CASSPERHTRRNEQFF. In nucleotides, the CDR3 is TGTGCCAGCAGCCCCGAACGGCATACCAGAAGGAATGAGCAGTTCTTC.

The chain is built from TRBV5-4 and TRBJ2-5, with 14 bases lining up with TRBD2. Germline CDR1 SGHNT, CDR2 YYREEE (reference sequence). CDR3 length: 18 residues. The V gene end was trimmed by 3 bases and the J gene end by 2 bases; junction bases not matched to a gene: 9. CDR3 nucleotides: TGTGCCAGCAGCTCCCTCCCCCGGACTAGCGGGGGGCAAGAGACCCAGTACTTC. Its translation is CASSSLPRTSGGQETQYF.

This clone was seen only once. The chain combines TRBV6-1 with TRBJ1-3; D is unclear. Germline V CDR1 and CDR2: MNHNS, SASEGT. Trimming removed 5 bases at V and 4 bases at J, with 12 bases between. This CDR3 contains 14 residues. DNA for the CDR3: TGTGCCAGCAGTAACTTAGGGTCGGGAAACACCATATATTTT. This encodes CASSNLGSGNTIYF.

The rearrangement joins TRBV27 to TRBJ2-1; D is unclear. The CDR3 is 13 amino acids. V lost 6 bases, J lost 0 bases, and 6 bases lay in between. From germline, CDR1 is MNHEY and CDR2 SMNVEV (reference sequence). The CDR3 spells CASSPGSYNEQFF. The CDR3 DNA reads as TGTGCCAGCAGCCCGGGCTCCTACAATGAGCAGTTCTTC.

The rearrangement joins TRBV29-1 to TRBJ2-7; unclear D gene. The V gene's germline CDR1 is SQVTM and CDR2 ANQGSEA. V lost 6 bases and J 4 bases, leaving 10 bases between the germline ends. The CDR3 is 11 residues long. CDR3 DNA sequence: TGCAGCGTATTAGTGCGGTACGAGCAGTACTTC. Its protein is CSVLVRYEQYF.

The rearrangement uses TRBV5-6 and TRBJ2-6; maybe TRBD1 (5 bases). The V end lost 0 bases, the J end lost 1 base, and 5 bases lay between the germline ends. In germline, CDR1 is SGHDT, CDR2 YYEEEE. CDR3 size: 15 residues. The CDR3 sequence: CASSLGTSGANVLTF. CDR3 coding DNA: TGTGCCAGCAGCTTGGGGACATCTGGGGCCAACGTCCTGACTTTC.

This rearrangement joins TRBV4-3 to TRBJ2-1; 8 bases are a match to TRBD2. V lost 2 bases to trimming and J lost 6 bases; unmatched junction nucleotides: 6. This CDR3 region has 15 residues. Germline assignment: CDR1 LGHNA and CDR2 YSLEER. The CDR3 sequence is CASSQLTSGLNEQFF. The DNA for the CDR3 is TGCGCCAGCAGCCAACTAACTAGCGGTCTCAATGAGCAGTTCTTC.

The J gene is TRBJ2-2, the V gene TRBV4-2, with D hard to call. CDR1 and CDR2 (germline): LGHNA, YNFKEQ. The CDR3 sequence is 14 residues long. V was clipped by 4 bases and J by 1 base, with 7 bases between them. The DNA for the CDR3 is TGTGCCAGCAGCCTTGGAGTGAACACCGGGGAGCTGTTTTTT. Translation gives CASSLGVNTGELFF.

This CDR3 reads CATKDWYNEQFF. The CDR3 DNA follows: TGTGCCACCAAGGACTGGTACAATGAGCAGTTCTTC. V usage is TRBV6-5 and J usage is TRBJ2-1; tentatively, D is TRBD2 (5 bases). V was shortened by 10 bases and J by 4 bases, with 11 bases between the two germline ends. Germline values: CDR1 MNHEY, CDR2 SVGAGI. The length of the CDR3 is 12 residues.

V and J are TRBV14 and TRBJ1-1; possible D gene TRBD1, 6 bases. The CDR3 is 13 residues long. Germline CDR1 SGHDN, CDR2 FVKESK. With 1 base removed from V and 5 bases from J, the gap between germline ends came to 8 bases. DNA of the CDR3: TGTGCCAGCAGCCAAGCACAGGGAACTGAAGCTTTCTTT. It codes for CASSQAQGTEAFF.

This clone was recorded only once. The rearrangement uses TRBV11-2 and TRBJ1-1; D is unclear. The CDR3 spans 13 residues. Trimming pared 4 bases from V and 0 bases from J, leaving 6 bases between. CDR1 is SGHAT and CDR2 is FQNNGV in the germline V gene. The CDR3 nucleotides are TGTGCCAGCAGCTACGTATTGAACACTGAAGCTTTCTTT. Translated, it gives CASSYVLNTEAFF.

The gene calls are TRBV7-9 and TRBJ1-2; D not resolved. The germline V gene encodes CDR1 SEHNR and CDR2 FQNEAQ (reference sequence). The CDR3 is 15 amino acids. V shed 3 bases and J shed 8 bases, with 19 bases lying between them. For the CDR3, the DNA is TGTGCCAGCAGCTTTCAAAGCCCCAATATAGGGGGCTACACCTTC. It yields the protein CASSFQSPNIGGYTF.